What follows are 23 T cell receptor beta chains derived from one specimen sequenced in a study of blood T cells in healthy people across ages. The second PCR ran roughly 7 to 12 cycles with a sample-barcoded 5' primer and J-beta primers. TCRdb passed the 5' RACE reads through MiXCR, listing each CDR3 protein once. Found here are around 1,000,000 distinct CDR3 sequences, approximately 38% of them singletons; the top ten hold about an eighth. The sequenced sample was blood. The receptor source for this set is a man younger than 35 in good health.

This clonotype was picked up a small number of times. The chain joins TRBV24-1 to TRBJ2-5; D might be TRBD1 (5 bases). This CDR3 is built from 14 residues. V was shortened by 2 bases and J by 1 base, with 7 bases between the two germline ends. Germline V gene sequence: CDR1 KGHDR, CDR2 SFDVKD. In DNA, the CDR3 is TGTGCCACCAGTGATTCGACAGTCCAAGAGACCCAGTACTTC. Amino acids: CATSDSTVQETQYF.

For the CDR3, the DNA is TGTGCCAGCAGCTTGGGACAACTACAAGAGACCCAGTTCTTC. Protein product: CASSLGQLQETQFF. J is TRBJ2-1 and V is TRBV13; TRBD1 is a possible D gene (6 bases). The CDR3 consists of 14 residues. Germline V gene data show CDR1 as PRHDT and CDR2 as FYEKMQ (reference sequence). With 3 bases removed from V and 13 bases from J, the gap between germline ends came to 19 bases.

The chain joins TRBV7-9 to TRBJ1-1; D is unclear. CDR1 SEHNR and CDR2 FQNEAQ come from the germline V gene (reference sequence). V lost 7 bases to trimming and J lost 1 base, with 10 bases between them. This CDR3 region has 13 residues. The CDR3 here is CASNSRQNTEAFF. In DNA, the CDR3 is TGTGCCAGCAACTCCCGACAGAACACTGAAGCTTTCTTT.

Regarding this clonotype: Germline is not matched at one junction end, which may reflect a read error. This chain links TRBV14 with TRBJ1-3; D not resolved. The germline V gene has CDR1 SGHDN and CDR2 FVKESK. The CDR3 has 14 residues. The DNA for the CDR3 is TGTGCCGGCAGCCCGGGGTACTCTGGAAACACCATATATTTT. Protein sequence: CAGSPGYSGNTIYF.

This clonotype appeared a few times. The chain has TRBV10-3 and TRBJ1-4; D ambiguous. Germline V gives CDR1 ENHRY, CDR2 SYGVKD. There are 12 residues in the CDR3. Trimming removed 5 bases from V and 6 bases from J, with 7 bases in between. The CDR3 reads CAISPTDEKLFF. The CDR3 DNA reads TGTGCCATCAGTCCCACGGATGAAAAACTGTTTTTT.

This clonotype was picked up one time. This chain connects TRBV3-1 to TRBJ2-3, with D tentatively TRBD2 (5 bases). Germline CDR1 reads LGHDT; CDR2 reads YNNKEL (reference sequence). Trimming pared 4 bases from V and 3 bases from J, leaving 14 bases between. The CDR3 is 15 residues long. The CDR3 sequence: CASSRTSEVTDTQYF. The CDR3 nucleotides are TGTGCCAGCAGCCGGACTTCCGAAGTGACAGATACGCAGTATTTT.

V is TRBV27 and J is TRBJ2-1; D is unclear. Germline assignment: CDR1 MNHEY and CDR2 SMNVEV (reference sequence). V lost 8 bases and J lost 0, with 11 bases in between. The CDR3 is 14 residues long. The CDR3 DNA reads TGTGCCAGCCAGCAACCAGGCTCCTACAATGAGCAGTTCTTC. It specifies CASQQPGSYNEQFF.

The CDR3 protein is CASSQGGSNEQYF. The CDR3, as DNA: TGTGCCAGCAGTCAAGGGGGGAGCAATGAGCAGTACTTC. The genes are TRBV27 and TRBJ2-7; D is tentatively TRBD1 or TRBD2 (6 bases each). Germline CDR1 MNHEY, CDR2 SMNVEV (reference sequence). V was trimmed by 5 bases and J by 7 bases, leaving 15 bases between them. The CDR3 extends over 13 amino acids.

The V and J genes are TRBV12-5 and TRBJ2-5, with 7 nucleotides matching TRBD2. The CDR3 runs to 11 residues. V shed 8 bases and J 11 bases; nucleotides not matched to a gene: 8. Germline V gene lookup returns CDR1 LGHNT and CDR2 FRNRAP. CDR3 in amino acids: CASSDAGEQYF. CDR3 bases: TGTGCTAGTAGCGATGCGGGGGAGCAGTACTTC.

The chain joins TRBV5-1 to TRBJ1-2; D is uncertain. Trimming left V 3 bases short and J 4 bases short, with 10 bases between. The CDR3 length is 13 residues. Germline CDR1 SGHRS, CDR2 YFSETQ. The CDR3 reads CASSWVPSYGYTF. The CDR3, as DNA: TGCGCCAGCAGCTGGGTTCCGTCCTATGGCTACACCTTC.

CDR3 sequence reads: CASSSQQGNQPQHF. The CDR3 coding sequence is TGTGCCAGCAGCTCCCAACAGGGAAATCAGCCCCAGCATTTT. The chain links TRBV7-2 to TRBJ1-5; D is possibly TRBD1 (6 bases). V was shortened by 4 bases and J by 4 bases, with 11 bases between the two germline ends. Germline assignment: CDR1 SGHTA and CDR2 FQGNSA. The CDR3 consists of 14 residues.

This chain links TRBV20-1 with TRBJ1-1; no definite D call. Per germline, CDR1 DFQATT and CDR2 SNEGSKA (reference sequence). This CDR3 comprises 13 residues. Trimming took off 6 bases at V and 1 base at J, with 12 bases between the two ends. The CDR3 here is CSAKHEPNTEAFF. The CDR3 DNA reads TGCAGTGCGAAGCATGAGCCGAACACTGAAGCTTTCTTT.

CDR3 in amino acids: CAISPPGPNTDTQYF. CDR3 DNA: TGTGCCATCAGTCCCCCGGGACCCAACACAGATACGCAGTATTTT. The V call is TRBV10-3, the J call TRBJ2-3, with D perhaps being TRBD1 or TRBD2 (5 bases each). Germline V lookup: CDR1 ENHRY, CDR2 SYGVKD. V lost 5 bases, J lost 2 bases, and 14 bases lay in between. CDR3 length equals 15 residues.

The CDR3 sequence: CASSLTTGGSSPLHF. CDR3 nucleotides: TGTGCCAGCAGCCTAACGACAGGGGGGAGTTCACCCCTCCACTTT. The rearrangement links TRBV12-3 or TRBV12-4 to TRBJ1-6, with 9 bases identical to TRBD1. The CDR3 is 15 residues long. V lost 6 bases and J lost 9; bases outside the gene matches: 9.

This chain connects TRBV20-1 to TRBJ1-6; D perhaps matches TRBD1 (5 bases). The germline V gene encodes CDR1 DFQATT and CDR2 SNEGSKA (reference sequence). The CDR3 consists of 15 residues. Trimming took off 2 bases at V and 8 bases at J, with 16 bases between the two ends. The CDR3 sequence is CSARTGRRNDSPLHF. Written as DNA, the CDR3 is TGCAGTGCTAGAACAGGCCGACGAAATGATTCACCCCTCCACTTT.

The rearrangement joins TRBV11-1 to TRBJ2-1, with 9 bases aligning to TRBD1. The CDR3 contains 13 residues. V lost 5 bases and J lost 9; bases outside the gene matches: 5. Germline assignment: CDR1 SGHAT and CDR2 FQDESV (reference sequence). The CDR3 nucleotides read TGTGCCAGCAGCGGGGACAGGGCGGCTGAGCAGTTCTTC. It encodes CASSGDRAAEQFF.

The V call is TRBV11-2, the J call TRBJ2-1, with D tentatively TRBD1 (6 bases). This CDR3 has 15 residues. From germline, CDR1 is SGHAT and CDR2 FQNNGV. V was clipped by 5 bases and J by 0 bases, with 11 bases between them. The CDR3 region has the DNA TGTGCCAGCAGCCTTGACAGGTACTCCTACAATGAGCAGTTCTTC. Amino acid sequence: CASSLDRYSYNEQFF. Full variable domain (missing parts from reference TRBV11-2 and TRBJ2-1): EAGVAQSPRYKIIEKRQSVAFWCNPISGHATLYWYQQILGQGPKLLIQFQNNGVVDDSQLPKDRFSAERLKGVDSTLKIQPAKLEDSAVYLCASSLDRYSYNEQFFGPGTRLTVL.

The chain recombines TRBV7-9 with TRBJ2-1; D call uncertain. The CDR3 contains 15 residues. Between the trimmed V and J ends, which lost 4 bases and 9 bases, there was a span of 19 bases. Germline assignment: CDR1 SEHNR and CDR2 FQNEAQ (reference sequence). The CDR3 is CASSSTDLAPTEQFF. The CDR3 DNA reads TGTGCCAGCAGCTCTACCGACTTGGCACCCACTGAGCAGTTCTTC.

This chain uses TRBV6-6 with TRBJ1-5, with D unclear. V was pared by 4 bases and J by 2 bases, with 18 bases between. CDR3 size: 17 residues. Germline CDR1 reads MNHNY; CDR2 reads SVGAGI (reference sequence). CDR3 DNA: TGTGCCAGCAGTTCTACGGAAGGCCCGAGGGGCAATCAGCCCCAGCATTTT. Its translation is CASSSTEGPRGNQPQHF.

This chain joins TRBV6-2 or TRBV6-3 and TRBJ2-3; the D is unclear. Germline loops: CDR1 MNHEY, CDR2 SVGEGT. V was pared by 6 bases and J by 6 bases, with 7 bases between. The CDR3 is 11 residues long. The chain's CDR3 is CASSNFDTQYF. CDR3 nucleotide sequence: TGTGCCAGCAGCAATTTTGATACGCAGTATTTT.

This clonotype was observed a few times. This rearrangement joins TRBV9 to TRBJ2-1; 7 positions match TRBD1. CDR1 and CDR2 from the germline V gene are SGDLS and YYNGEE. The CDR3 spans 17 residues. Trimming removed 1 base from V and 0 bases from J; junction bases left unmatched: 7. CDR3 sequence reads: CASSVRGGRASYNEQFF. CDR3 coding DNA: TGTGCCAGCAGCGTAAGAGGGGGCCGCGCCTCCTACAATGAGCAGTTCTTC.

The genes are TRBV7-2 and TRBJ2-5; 15 bases fit TRBD2. V trimming: 1 base; J trimming: 4 bases; junction bases outside the gene matches: 7. The CDR3 runs to 18 residues. Germline CDR1 reads SGHTA; CDR2 reads FQGNSA. CDR3 coding DNA: TGTGCCAGCAGCTTAGGGACTAGCGGGGGGGTAGTGGCAGAGACCCAGTACTTC. The encoded protein is CASSLGTSGGVVAETQYF.

V and J are TRBV12-3 or TRBV12-4 and TRBJ1-1; D is ambiguous. The CDR3 sequence is 14 residues long. The ends were cut back, 5 bases at V and 4 bases at J, with 14 bases in the middle. The CDR3 here is CASSPRARGTEAFF. The DNA of the CDR3 is TGTGCCAGCAGTCCGCGGGCCAGAGGCACTGAAGCTTTCTTT.